This T cell receptor (beta chain) emerged from a study of circulating tumor DNA in untreated peripheral T-cell lymphoma. Study conclusions and caveats: Tumor-specific clonotypes: identified in 75% to 80% of patients, roughly 88% of baseline tissues.

Tumor tissue was collected at baseline, before treatment began. About this clone itself: The antigen remains unidentified.

Produced via immunoSEQ multiplex PCR; TCRdb's table is partial and in-frame only. The data contain 1,800 or so clones, around 87% of them singletons. V lost 2 bases and J 0 bases, leaving 2 bases between the germline ends. The CDR3 loop spans 14 amino acids. CDR1 is MNHGY, CDR2 SAAAGT, per germline. The sequenced sample consisted of tumor tissue. The sequence came from a human donor with peripheral T-cell lymphoma. J is TRBJ2-6 and V is TRBV6-8; D call uncertain. CDR3 nucleotides: TGTGCCAGCAGTTACGACTCTGGGGCCAACGTCCTGACTTTC. Its protein is CASSYDSGANVLTF.